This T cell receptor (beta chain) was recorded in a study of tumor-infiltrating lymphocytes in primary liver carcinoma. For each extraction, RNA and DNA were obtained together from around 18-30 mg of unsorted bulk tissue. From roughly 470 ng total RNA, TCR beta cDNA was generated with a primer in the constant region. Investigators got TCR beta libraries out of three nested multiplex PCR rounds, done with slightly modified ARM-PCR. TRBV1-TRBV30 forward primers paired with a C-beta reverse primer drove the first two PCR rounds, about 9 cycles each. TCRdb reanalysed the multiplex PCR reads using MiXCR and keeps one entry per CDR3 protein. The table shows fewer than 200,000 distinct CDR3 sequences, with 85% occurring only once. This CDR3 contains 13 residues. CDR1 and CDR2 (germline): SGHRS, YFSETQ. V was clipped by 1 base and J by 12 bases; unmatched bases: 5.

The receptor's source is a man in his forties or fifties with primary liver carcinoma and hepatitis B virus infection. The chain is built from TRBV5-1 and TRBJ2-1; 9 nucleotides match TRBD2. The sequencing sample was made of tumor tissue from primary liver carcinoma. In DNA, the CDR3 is TGCGCCAGCAGCTTGACGGGACTAGCTGGGCAGTTCTTC. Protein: CASSLTGLAGQFF.